This T cell receptor (beta chain) was sequenced in a study of blood T cell repertoires in COVID-19. Profiled with immunoSEQ multiplex PCR; TCRdb holds only in-frame clones, not every one. The sample includes about 140,000 clones, 78% of them seen just once. The CDR3 is 16 amino acids. J lost 2 bases, V lost 4 bases, and 11 bases had no gene match. Germline V gene data show CDR1 as SGHRS and CDR2 as YFSETQ. The origin of this receptor is a woman aged 60 to 75 with acute or convalescent COVID-19. This sequence joins TRBV5-1 and TRBJ1-1; 7 bases fit TRBD1. The sequenced sample consisted of peripheral blood. CDR3 DNA: TGCGCCAGCAGCCGGACAGGACTGGGGGCCAACACTGAAGCTTTCTTT. Amino acid sequence: CASSRTGLGANTEAFF.